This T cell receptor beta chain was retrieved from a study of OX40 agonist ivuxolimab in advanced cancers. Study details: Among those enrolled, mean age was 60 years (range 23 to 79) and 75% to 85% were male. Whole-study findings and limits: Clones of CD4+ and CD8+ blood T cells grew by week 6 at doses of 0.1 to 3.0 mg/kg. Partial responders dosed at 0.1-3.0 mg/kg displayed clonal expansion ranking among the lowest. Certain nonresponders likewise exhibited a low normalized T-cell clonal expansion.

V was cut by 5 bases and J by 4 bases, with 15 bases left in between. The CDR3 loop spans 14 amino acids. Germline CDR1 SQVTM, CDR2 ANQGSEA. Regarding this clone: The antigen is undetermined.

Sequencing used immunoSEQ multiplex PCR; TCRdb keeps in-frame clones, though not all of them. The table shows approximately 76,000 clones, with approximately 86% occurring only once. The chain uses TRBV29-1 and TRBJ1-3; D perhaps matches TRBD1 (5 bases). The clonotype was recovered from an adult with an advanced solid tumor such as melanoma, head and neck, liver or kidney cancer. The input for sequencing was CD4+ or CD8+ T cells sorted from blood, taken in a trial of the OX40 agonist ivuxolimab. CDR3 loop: CSVQEGTGGNTIYF. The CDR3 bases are TGCAGCGTTCAGGAGGGGACGGGGGGAAACACCATATATTTT.